Each of the 21 T cell receptor beta chains below was sequenced from the same sample in a study of PD-1 blockade in classical Hodgkin lymphoma. Each of the patients experienced relapse following autologous stem cell transplantation, and their brentuximab vedotin exposure differed. It was by magnetic negative selection that CD8+ T cells were isolated from thawed PBMCs. Here immunoSEQ multiplex PCR was the method, and the copy in TCRdb shows in-frame clones only, minus some. The table lists 12,000 or so clones, roughly 83% of them singletons. This specimen was CD8+ T cells from blood, taken at baseline. These receptors were obtained from a human donor with classical Hodgkin lymphoma.

The chain uses TRBV19 and TRBJ1-5; D gene ambiguous. The CDR3 runs 15 residues. Germline V gene sequence: CDR1 LNHDA, CDR2 SQIVND (reference sequence). V lost 1 base and J lost 5, with 12 bases in between. The CDR3 protein is CASSIALEGYQPQHF. CDR3 bases: TGTGCCAGTAGTATAGCTTTGGAGGGTTATCAGCCCCAGCATTTT.

This chain uses TRBV4-1 with TRBJ1-2; the D gene is possibly TRBD1 (5 bases). Germline loops: CDR1 MGHRA, CDR2 YSYEKL. Between the trimmed V and J ends, which lost 1 base and 6 bases, there was a span of 15 bases. There are 15 residues in the CDR3. CDR3 DNA: TGCGCCAGCAGCCAAGGTCCGAAGGGGCGAGATGGCTACACCTTC. This sequence encodes CASSQGPKGRDGYTF.

The chain carries TRBV10-1 and TRBJ2-7, with TRBD2 as a possible D gene (5 bases). This CDR3 has 14 amino acids. The germline V gene encodes CDR1 WNHNN and CDR2 SYGVQD (reference sequence). Between the trimmed V and J ends, which lost 4 bases and 2 bases, there was a span of 12 bases. The CDR3, as DNA: TGCGCCAGCAGTGTAAACAGCGGAGCCTACGAGCAGTACTTC. Its translation is CASSVNSGAYEQYF.

V and J are TRBV27 and TRBJ2-3; TRBD1 is a possible D gene (7 bases). This CDR3 has 15 amino acids. Trimming took off 6 bases at V and 2 bases at J, with 15 bases between the two ends. CDR1 and CDR2 (germline): MNHEY, SMNVEV (reference sequence). CDR3 loop: CASSRPGGHTDTQYF. For the CDR3, the DNA is TGTGCCAGCAGCCGCCCAGGGGGGCACACAGATACGCAGTATTTT.

The chain is built from TRBV30 and TRBJ2-3; 11 bases fit TRBD1. Germline CDR1 GTSNPN, CDR2 SVGIG (reference sequence). The J segment lost 6 bases and the V segment lost 1 base, leaving 3 bases of the junction unmatched. There are 14 residues in the CDR3. The CDR3 DNA reads TGTGCCTGGAGTGCCGGACAGGGGGCGGATACGCAGTATTTT. This codes for CAWSAGQGADTQYF.

This clone was detected only a few times. The chain links TRBV25-1 to TRBJ2-1, with D unclear. Germline CDR1 MGHDK, CDR2 SYGVNS. The germline V and J ends were trimmed by 4 bases and 4 bases, with 14 bases remaining between them. The CDR3 contains 15 residues. CDR3 protein: CASSASEIGYNEQFF. The CDR3 DNA sequence: TGTGCCAGCAGTGCATCGGAGATTGGGTACAATGAGCAGTTCTTC.

The chain couples TRBV27 to TRBJ1-2; D possibly corresponds to TRBD1 (5 bases). CDR1 is MNHEY, CDR2 SMNVEV, per germline (reference sequence). V was trimmed by 6 bases and J by 3 bases, leaving 17 bases between them. This CDR3 region has 15 residues. In DNA form, the CDR3 reads TGTGCCAGCAGCATTACTCCAGGGAGCGACTATGGCTACACCTTC. It is translated as CASSITPGSDYGYTF.

This rearrangement joins TRBV19 to TRBJ2-1; 9 bases align to TRBD2. CDR1 LNHDA and CDR2 SQIVND come from the germline V gene (reference sequence). This CDR3 spans 18 amino acids. V lost 5 bases to trimming and J lost 0 bases; unmatched junction nucleotides: 11. CDR3 amino acids: CASSLSLAGTSSYNEQFF. The DNA of the CDR3 is TGTGCCAGTAGTCTAAGCCTAGCGGGGACTAGCTCCTACAATGAGCAGTTCTTC.

The V gene is TRBV27, the J gene TRBJ2-7; D perhaps matches TRBD1 (5 bases). Trimming removed 6 bases from V and 2 bases from J, with 14 bases in between. Germline assignment: CDR1 MNHEY and CDR2 SMNVEV (reference sequence). This CDR3 is built from 14 residues. The CDR3 nucleotides are TGTGCCAGCAGCGGACAAGACGGAGCCTACGAGCAGTACTTC. Protein: CASSGQDGAYEQYF.

This clone occurred a few times. The chain employs TRBV11-2 and TRBJ1-1; D might be TRBD1 (6 bases). Trimming stripped 5 bases from V and 4 bases from J, with 17 bases between. The CDR3 totals 15 residues. Per germline, CDR1 SGHAT and CDR2 FQNNGV. The CDR3 DNA reads as TGTGCCAGCAGCCCCACGAGGGGGGTCAGCACTGAAGCTTTCTTT. This encodes CASSPTRGVSTEAFF.

The chain recombines TRBV5-1 with TRBJ2-2; 9 nucleotides align to TRBD2. CDR3 length: 15 amino acids. Germline assignment: CDR1 SGHRS and CDR2 YFSETQ. V dropped 6 bases and J dropped 5; count of bases not matched to a gene: 8. DNA of the CDR3: TGCGCCAGCAACTTAGCGGGAGAGTCGACCGGGGAGCTGTTTTTT. Translated: CASNLAGESTGELFF. Full variable domain (remainder filled in from reference TRBV5-1 and TRBJ2-2): KAGVTQTPRYLIKTRGQQVTLSCSPISGHRSVSWYQQTPGQGLQFLFEYFSETQRNKGNFPGRFSGRQFSNSRSEMNVSTLELGDSALYLCASNLAGESTGELFFGEGSRLTVL.

The V call is TRBV2, the J call TRBJ1-2; D gene uncertain. This CDR3 is 11 amino acids long. Germline V gene lookup returns CDR1 SNHLY and CDR2 FYNNEI. Trimming removed 4 bases from V and 4 bases from J, with 4 bases in between. In DNA form, the CDR3 reads TGTGCCAGCAGTGTCCCCTATGGCTACACCTTC. It codes for CASSVPYGYTF.

V and J are TRBV13 and TRBJ2-2; the D gene is possibly TRBD1 (6 bases). The CDR3 covers 14 residues. The germline V and J ends were trimmed by 5 bases and 6 bases, with 13 bases remaining between them. CDR1 PRHDT and CDR2 FYEKMQ come from the germline V gene (reference sequence). CDR3 region: CASSLNHRAGELFF. The CDR3 nucleotides read TGTGCCAGCAGCCTAAATCACAGGGCCGGGGAGCTGTTTTTT.

This clone has more than one count but fewer than ten. The chain has TRBV15 and TRBJ1-2; D gene ambiguous. Germline V CDR1 and CDR2: LNHNV, YYDKDF (reference sequence). This CDR3 comprises 12 residues. V gave up 5 bases and J gave up 0 bases, with 4 bases separating them. CDR3 protein: CATSGTNYGYTF. The CDR3 region has the DNA TGTGCCACCAGCGGAACTAACTATGGCTACACCTTC. The full variable domain, with the rest looked up from reference TRBV15 and TRBJ1-2, is DAMVIQNPRYQVTQFGKPVTLSCSQTLNHNVMYWYQQKSSQAPKLLFHYYDKDFNNEADTPDNFQSRRPNTSFCFLDIRSPGLGDTAMYLCATSGTNYGYTFGSGTRLTVV.

The chain joins TRBV5-1 to TRBJ1-5; no clear D gene. Germline CDR1 is SGHRS and CDR2 is YFSETQ. This CDR3 has 13 residues. V was trimmed by 2 bases and J by 5 bases, leaving 8 bases between them. The CDR3 is CASSFMGHQPQHF. The CDR3 DNA follows: TGCGCCAGCAGCTTTATGGGTCATCAGCCCCAGCATTTT.

The CDR3 reads CASSEGQISNQPQHF. The CDR3 DNA follows: TGTGCCAGCAGTGAAGGCCAGATTAGCAATCAGCCCCAGCATTTT. This chain links TRBV2 with TRBJ1-5; D is ambiguous. This CDR3 is 15 amino acids long. V was pared by 1 base and J by 0 bases, with 7 bases between. Per the germline V gene, CDR1 is SNHLY and CDR2 is FYNNEI. The whole variable domain, filled in from reference TRBV2 and TRBJ1-5, reads EPEVTQTPSHQVTQMGQEVILRCVPISNHLYFYWYRQILGQKVEFLVSFYNNEISEKSEIFDDQFSVERPDGSNFTLKIRSTKLEDSAMYFCASSEGQISNQPQHFGDGTRLSIL.

In this sample, this clone turned up a few times. The V and J genes are TRBV19 and TRBJ1-5, with D uncertain. Germline-derived CDR1 and CDR2 are LNHDA and SQIVND (reference sequence). The CDR3 totals 12 residues. The V end lost 8 bases, the J end lost 6 bases, and 11 bases lay between the germline ends. The CDR3 region is CASHSGIQPQHF. In nucleotides, the CDR3 is TGTGCCAGTCATTCAGGAATTCAGCCCCAGCATTTT.

The sample holds one count of this clone. The gene calls are TRBV4-1 and TRBJ1-4; 8 bases are a match to TRBD1. Germline loops: CDR1 MGHRA, CDR2 YSYEKL. J lost 6 bases, V lost 2 bases, and 5 bases had no gene match. The CDR3 has 15 residues. The CDR3 DNA follows: TGCGCCAGCAGCCAACTGGACAGGGAGGATGAAAAACTGTTTTTT. Its protein product is CASSQLDREDEKLFF.

J is TRBJ2-3 and V is TRBV7-2; 7 bases align to TRBD1. The CDR3 has 18 residues. With V trimmed by 0 bases and J by 4 bases, 13 bases remained unmatched. From germline, CDR1 is SGHTA and CDR2 FQGNSA. The CDR3 spells CASSLASDRAGFADTQYF. The CDR3 bases are TGTGCCAGCAGCTTAGCATCCGACAGGGCAGGCTTTGCAGATACGCAGTATTTT. Based on the CDR3 plus reference TRBV7-2 and TRBJ2-3, the full variable domain is GAGVSQSPSNKVTEKGKDVELRCDPISGHTALYWYRQSLGQGLEFLIYFQGNSAPDKSGLPSDRFSAERTGGSVSTLTIQRTQQEDSAVYLCASSLASDRAGFADTQYFGPGTRLTVL.

CDR3: CASSTLGTEAFF. CDR3 DNA: TGTGCCAGCAGCACGTTGGGGACTGAAGCTTTCTTT. The V call is TRBV21-1, the J call TRBJ1-1. TRBV21-1 is a known pseudogene. CDR3 length equals 12 residues.

V is TRBV7-4 and J is TRBJ2-4; 9 bases align to TRBD1. J lost 7 bases, V lost 5 bases, and 18 bases had no gene match. The CDR3 loop spans 18 amino acids. In germline, CDR1 is SGHVT, CDR2 SQSDAQ. The CDR3 reads CASSPPAMDRGDWNIQYF. The CDR3 coding sequence is TGTGCCAGCAGCCCCCCGGCGATGGACAGGGGTGATTGGAACATTCAGTACTTC.